The T cell receptor beta chain described here comes from a study of OX40 agonist ivuxolimab in advanced cancers. Regarding the study in general: Ivuxolimab, which targeted the costimulatory receptor OX40 (CD134), was an agonistic, fully human IgG2 monoclonal antibody. Intravenous ivuxolimab was administered to patients every 2 weeks at six dose levels: 0.01, 0.1, 0.3, 1.5, 3 and 10 mg/kg. Of the approximately 54 dose-escalation patients, hepatocellular carcinoma was present in about 19, melanoma in roughly 15, renal cell carcinoma in 9 and head and neck cancer in 9. A male proportion of 75% to 85% and a mean age of approximately 62 years, ranging from 23 to 79, were recorded for the dose-escalation cohort. Prior anti-PD-1, anti-PD-L1 or anti-CTLA-4 therapy was permitted, and checkpoint inhibitors had been received by less than 45% of dose-escalation patients. Partial responses were achieved by three dose-escalation patients, of whom one had hepatocellular carcinoma and two had cutaneous melanoma. Peripheral TCRbeta sequencing was intended to test whether TCR sequence diversity was altered and clonal T-cell expansion was caused by ivuxolimab. The monotherapy dose-escalation portion (N of about 50 patients) of the phase I ivuxolimab trial is reported in the paper. On the study overall, not on this receptor specifically: At doses from 0.1 to 3.0 mg/kg, clonal expansion was seen in both CD4+ and CD8+ blood T cells between baseline and week 6. After ivuxolimab, CD8+ T cells had more expanded clones than CD4+ T cells on average. Low levels of normalized T-cell clonal expansion were also seen in some patients who did not respond. In the 0.1-3.0 mg/kg groups, partial responders had among the lowest normalized peripheral clonal expansion, particularly in CD8+ T cells. Antigen specificity was not determined for the clonally expanded peripheral T cells.

Genomic DNA was extracted from sorted cells for sequencing of the TCRbeta CDR3 region. The immunoSEQ Assay was used for sequencing of TCRbeta CDR3 regions. Entries here come from immuneACCESS through TCRdb and include only in-frame sequences with V and J called. Some clones fail to appear in such tables; in the studies checked, an unresolved V gene covers under half of the shortfall, and the cause of the remainder is unknown. For this sample there are about 28,000 clones; less than 85% appear just once. The ten largest clonotypes hold about 26% of the sample. Points on this clone: Its target antigen remains unknown. Per-base qualities were not stored, and no clone one base away is much larger.

There are 16 amino acids in the CDR3, from cysteine to phenylalanine inclusive. The only DNA kept is the CDR3, 48 bases in frame from the first base. V is trimmed back by 5 bases and J by 4 bases, and the junction contains 10 bases that no gene match accounts for. The germline V gene encodes CDR1 MDHEN and CDR2 SYDVKM. Patients with autoimmune disease history or receiving systemic immunosuppression were excluded from the trial. Peripheral blood for TCR sequencing was collected from all dose cohorts at baseline, on cycle 4 day 1, and on cycle 7 day 1. Samples were obtained from an open-label, multicenter, first-in-human phase I dose-escalation trial of ivuxolimab. Adults with locally advanced or metastatic melanoma, renal cell, hepatocellular, or head and neck squamous cell carcinoma were enrolled in the trial. Before TCR sequencing, CD4+ and CD8+ T cells were separately sorted from peripheral blood.

This TCR was sampled from an adult with an advanced solid tumor such as melanoma, head and neck, liver or kidney cancer. The chain joins TRBV28 to TRBJ2-1, and 8 junction bases match TRBD1. Sequenced here: CD4+ or CD8+ T cells sorted from blood, sampled in a trial of the OX40 agonist ivuxolimab. The CDR3 is CASSTLDRGGYNEQFF. DNA sequence: TGTGCCAGCAGTACCCTTGACAGGGGAGGTTACAATGAGCAGTTCTTC. Reference TRBV28 and TRBJ2-1 genes cover what lies past the CDR3, so the full variable domain is DVKVTQSSRYLVKRTGEKVFLECVQDMDHENMFWYRQDPGLGLRLIYFSYDVKMKEKGDIPEGYSVSREKKERFSLILESASTNQTSMYLCASSTLDRGGYNEQFFGPGTRLTVL.